These T cell receptor beta chains were read from a single sample in a study of Graves' ophthalmopathy and Graves' hyperthyroidism. TCRdb re-derived calls from the multiplex PCR reads in MiXCR, one entry per CDR3 protein. The sample lists hundreds of thousands of distinct CDR3 sequences, about a fifth occurring once. Sequencing was performed on peripheral blood. These receptors were obtained from a woman aged 18-30 years with stable Graves' hyperthyroidism. Some clones in this sample may be carry-over from other donors' samples. Each CDR3 is given with its conserved first and last residue. Each record gives: CDR3 protein, J gene, V gene.

CSGVLGRSGELFF TRBJ2-2 TRBV29-1
CASSLGVFGSKGKYEQYF TRBJ2-7 TRBV5-1
CSARQGASQNTEAFF TRBJ1-1 TRBV20-1
CASSSDYEQHF TRBJ2-7 TRBV6-5
CASSPQTRQETQYF TRBJ2-5 TRBV6-2/TRBV6-3
CSARGQVNRNYEQYF TRBJ2-7 TRBV20-1
CASSQGQGGINGYTF TRBJ1-2 TRBV3-1
CASSGGTGGRTEAFF TRBJ1-1 TRBV6-1
CASSLGGDRNQPQHF TRBJ1-5 TRBV7-9
CATSDTGETKNIQYF TRBJ2-4 TRBV15
CASSLETGGKDEQYF TRBJ2-7 TRBV7-9
CASSFGGPRDTEAFF TRBJ1-1 TRBV7-9
CASSSPGLATGELFF TRBJ2-2 TRBV7-9
CASTAGTSETQYF TRBJ2-5 TRBV12-3/TRBV12-4
CASSRETPQESQYF TRBJ2-5 TRBV5-1
CASSLWSGTENINYGYTF TRBJ1-2 TRBV27
CASSLRDREAKGTQYF TRBJ2-5 TRBV6-1
CASSQGTATNYGYTF TRBJ1-2 TRBV3-1
CATSDRPPHGDTEAFF TRBJ1-1 TRBV24-1
CASSLALALAGRETQYF TRBJ2-5 TRBV7-2
CSVVGGQGPYGYTF TRBJ1-2 TRBV29-1
CATSGERDTGELFF TRBJ2-2 TRBV24-1
CASSPGITDTQYF TRBJ2-3 TRBV9
CASSETRGSPYEQYF TRBJ2-7 TRBV6-1
CASSRRGEAYGYTF TRBJ1-2 TRBV27
CASSPTSGGRQETQYF TRBJ2-5 TRBV6-1
CASSLVGPTEAFF TRBJ1-1 TRBV14
CASSLTGPNTGELFF TRBJ2-2 TRBV7-3
CAWTSGRGNTEAFF TRBJ1-1 TRBV30
CASSYRDALGYTF TRBJ1-2 TRBV19
CASSLPQGANGYTF TRBJ1-2 TRBV28
CASSYSSTAGYGYTF TRBJ1-2 TRBV6-5
CASSPSEGRGYEQYF TRBJ2-7 TRBV7-2
CASSPSAGQSQETQYF TRBJ2-5 TRBV9
CARIPIRAPRDTEAFF TRBJ1-1 TRBV30
CASSVQGDGGLYEQYF TRBJ2-7 TRBV27
CASSPDLLGNSPLHF TRBJ1-6 TRBV5-1
CSVIGGGGSSYEQYF TRBJ2-7 TRBV29-1
CASRPAGGPQETQYF TRBJ2-5 TRBV6-1
CASSFLVDGYTF TRBJ1-2 TRBV5-6
CSVDQGLSGYTF TRBJ1-2 TRBV29-1
CAWAGPKLNQPQHF TRBJ1-5 TRBV30
CASRKYTGSSGNTIYF TRBJ1-3 TRBV12-3/TRBV12-4
CSARDQGFLFRGTEAFF TRBJ1-1 TRBV20-1
CASSLRMGQGTAFF TRBJ1-1 TRBV12-3/TRBV12-4
CASSLADRNTEAFF TRBJ1-1 TRBV12-3/TRBV12-4
CSVAESNQPQHF TRBJ1-5 TRBV29-1
CATRGEGGYEQYF TRBJ2-7 TRBV24-1
CASSPGALYTEAFF TRBJ1-1 TRBV28
CASSLRGGGAVGYTF TRBJ1-2 TRBV12-3/TRBV12-4
CASSPDRGNIQYF TRBJ2-4 TRBV18
CASSGAPHYEQYF TRBJ2-7 TRBV2
CASSLPAGRGEQYF TRBJ2-7 TRBV7-9